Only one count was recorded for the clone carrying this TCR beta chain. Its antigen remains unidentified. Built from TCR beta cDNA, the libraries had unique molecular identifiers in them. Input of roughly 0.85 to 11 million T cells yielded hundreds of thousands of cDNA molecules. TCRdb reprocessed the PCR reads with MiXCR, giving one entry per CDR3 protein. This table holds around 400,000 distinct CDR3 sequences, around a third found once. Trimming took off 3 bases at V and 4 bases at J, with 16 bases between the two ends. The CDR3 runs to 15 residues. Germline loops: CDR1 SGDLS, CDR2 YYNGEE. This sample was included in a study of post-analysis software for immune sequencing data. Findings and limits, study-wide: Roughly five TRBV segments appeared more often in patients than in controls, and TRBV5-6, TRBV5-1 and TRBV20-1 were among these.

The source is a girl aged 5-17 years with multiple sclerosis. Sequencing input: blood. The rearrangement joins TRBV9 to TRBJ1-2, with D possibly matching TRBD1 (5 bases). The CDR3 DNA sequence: TGTGCCAGCAGCGAATCAGGGTCTTTGGGCTATGGCTACACCTTC. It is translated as CASSESGSLGYGYTF.